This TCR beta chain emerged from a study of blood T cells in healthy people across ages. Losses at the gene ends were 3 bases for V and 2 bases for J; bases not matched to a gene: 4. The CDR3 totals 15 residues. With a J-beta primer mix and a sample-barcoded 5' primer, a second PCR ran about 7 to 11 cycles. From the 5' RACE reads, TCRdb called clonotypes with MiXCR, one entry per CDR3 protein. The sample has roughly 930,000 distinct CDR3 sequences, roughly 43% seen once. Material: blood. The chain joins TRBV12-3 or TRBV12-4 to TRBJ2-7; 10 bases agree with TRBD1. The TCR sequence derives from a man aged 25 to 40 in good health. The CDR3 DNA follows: TGTGCCAGCAGTTTCCCGGACAGGGGGACCTACGAGCAGTACTTC. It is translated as CASSFPDRGTYEQYF.